This T cell receptor beta chain was recovered during a study of cytomegalovirus exposure and HLA in healthy donors. Study-level information: Early release data held some 79 million unique TCRs from HLA-typed donors. Out of fewer than 500 genotyped donors, approximately 84% belonged to the Caucasian-associated ancestry cluster. Overall study results and limits: Earlier analysis found most TCR beta V segments productive about 87% or about 30% of the time.

On this clone: Its target is unknown.

PCR employed 60 Vbeta and 13 Jbeta primers. Sequencing used immunoSEQ multiplex PCR; TCRdb keeps in-frame clones, though not all of them. Of 300,000 or so clones detected, roughly four fifths appear once; the ten largest clones hold roughly 2%. Germline values: CDR1 SGHVS, CDR2 FNYEAQ. This CDR3 region has 15 residues. V dropped 5 bases and J dropped 4; count of bases not matched to a gene: 8. The receptor was derived from a woman between 40 and 55 years old in good health and CMV-seropositive. The chain joins TRBV7-6 to TRBJ2-3, with 8 bases that match TRBD2. The sequenced sample was PBMCs. The CDR3 bases are TGTGCCAGCAGCAGCTTAGCGGGAAGTCCAGATACGCAGTATTTT. Translated: CASSSLAGSPDTQYF.